The 32 T cell receptor beta chains in this list originate from one sample, sequenced in a study of radiotherapy plus CTLA-4 blockade in lung cancer. TCRdb keeps only in-frame clones here, not all; method: immunoSEQ multiplex PCR. Of 65,000 to 100,000 clones in the sample, around four fifths are singletons; the top ten hold 0.82%. The source was peripheral blood, collected from a patient treated with radiotherapy plus ipilimumab. The receptors derive from a human donor with non-small cell lung cancer who had stable disease on radiotherapy plus ipilimumab.

A single count supports this clone. The gene calls are TRBV27 and TRBJ1-5; TRBD1 matches 7 bases. Germline assignment: CDR1 MNHEY and CDR2 SMNVEV (reference sequence). The CDR3 extends over 16 amino acids. V was clipped by 3 bases and J by 2 bases; unmatched bases: 7. CDR3 residues: CASSFRTGVGNQPQHF. For the CDR3, the DNA is TGTGCCAGCAGTTTTCGAACAGGGGTTGGCAATCAGCCCCAGCATTTT.

V gene TRBV7-2 combines with J gene TRBJ2-2, with D tentatively TRBD2 (6 bases). The CDR3 loop spans 17 amino acids. Germline values: CDR1 SGHTA, CDR2 FQGNSA. The V and J ends lost 1 base and 2 bases respectively, with 14 bases between them. CDR3 nucleotide sequence: TGTGCCAGCAGCTTAGGACCAGCGGGCGCCAACACCGGGGAGCTGTTTTTT. It is translated as CASSLGPAGANTGELFF.

The chain is built from TRBV6-5 and TRBJ2-5; 10 nucleotides align to TRBD2. V was pared by 0 bases and J by 6 bases, with 7 bases of the junction left unmatched. Germline assignment: CDR1 MNHEY and CDR2 SVGAGI. The CDR3 is 16 amino acids. Here the CDR3 reads CASSYSSGGFLKTQYF. The CDR3 DNA reads as TGTGCCAGCAGTTACTCTAGCGGGGGGTTTTTGAAGACCCAGTACTTC.

The CDR3 region is CASSLNLGRNTEAFF. For the CDR3, the DNA is TGTGCCAGCAGCTTAAATCTGGGACGGAACACTGAAGCTTTCTTT. The rearrangement uses TRBV7-8 and TRBJ1-1, with a possible D match to TRBD1 (5 bases). With 2 bases removed from V and 1 base from J, the gap between germline ends came to 11 bases. Germline V gives CDR1 SGHVS, CDR2 FQNEAQ. This CDR3 spans 15 amino acids.

This chain's CDR3 is CASSLLAGGLDTQYF. DNA of the CDR3: TGTGCCAGCAGCTTGCTAGCGGGGGGGTTAGATACGCAGTATTTT. This sequence joins TRBV5-4 and TRBJ2-3, with 12 positions matching TRBD2. Per germline, CDR1 SGHNT and CDR2 YYREEE (reference sequence). With 1 base clipped from V and 5 bases from J, the junction kept 2 bases outside the gene matches. The length of the CDR3 is 15 residues.

The J gene is TRBJ2-7, the V gene TRBV5-1; 9 bases line up with TRBD2. The length of the CDR3 is 13 residues. V lost 5 bases and J lost 5; bases outside the gene matches: 5. CDR1 is SGHRS and CDR2 is YFSETQ in the germline V gene. The CDR3 is CASRSSGAHEQYF. CDR3 nucleotide sequence: TGCGCCAGCAGGTCTAGCGGGGCTCACGAGCAGTACTTC. Variable domain in full (rest from reference TRBV5-1 and TRBJ2-7): KAGVTQTPRYLIKTRGQQVTLSCSPISGHRSVSWYQQTPGQGLQFLFEYFSETQRNKGNFPGRFSGRQFSNSRSEMNVSTLELGDSALYLCASRSSGAHEQYFGPGTRLTVT.

J is TRBJ2-6 and V is TRBV5-6; 8 nucleotides agree with TRBD2. Germline V gene sequence: CDR1 SGHDT, CDR2 YYEEEE. Trimming cost V 1 base and J 2 bases; bases outside gene matches: 8. This CDR3 contains 18 residues. The CDR3 bases are TGTGCCAGCAGCTTGTATGCCCGGGGGGGTGCTGGGGCCAACGTCCTGACTTTC. Translated: CASSLYARGGAGANVLTF. The complete variable domain, with remaining parts taken from reference TRBV5-6 and TRBJ2-6, reads DAGVTQSPTHLIKTRGQQVTLRCSPKSGHDTVSWYQQALGQGPQFIFQYYEEEERQRGNFPDRFSGHQFPNYSSELNVNALLLGDSALYLCASSLYARGGAGANVLTFGAGSRLTVL.

This chain joins TRBV16 and TRBJ1-1; weak D call: TRBD1 (5 bases). Per the germline V gene, CDR1 is KGHSY and CDR2 is FQNENV. The V gene lost 2 bases and the J gene lost 3 bases, with 13 bases spanning the gap. The CDR3 length is 15 residues. The CDR3 loop reads CASSQGGGRDTEAFF. The CDR3 DNA is TGTGCCAGCAGCCAAGGTGGGGGAAGGGACACTGAAGCTTTCTTT. The whole variable domain, filled in from reference TRBV16 and TRBJ1-1, reads GEEVAQTPKHLVRGEGQKAKLYCAPIKGHSYVFWYQQVLKNEFKFLISFQNENVFDETGMPKERFSAKCLPNSPCSLEIQATKLEDSAVYFCASSQGGGRDTEAFFGQGTRLTVV.

This chain connects TRBV29-1 to TRBJ1-1, with 8 bases matching TRBD1. The CDR3 has 12 residues. V lost 7 bases to trimming and J lost 5 bases; unmatched junction nucleotides: 6. The germline V gene encodes CDR1 SQVTM and CDR2 ANQGSEA. The CDR3 is CSAIRGRTEAFF. DNA for the CDR3: TGCAGCGCCATCAGGGGGCGGACTGAAGCTTTCTTT.

The genes are TRBV9 and TRBJ2-3, with TRBD1 matching over 7 bases. The CDR3 runs 18 residues. Per the germline V gene, CDR1 is SGDLS and CDR2 is YYNGEE. J lost 3 bases, V lost 0 bases, and 13 bases had no gene match. CDR3 nucleotide sequence: TGTGCCAGCAGCGTAGCCTCCGGGACAGCACAAATTACAGATACGCAGTATTTT. It translates to CASSVASGTAQITDTQYF.

The rearrangement uses TRBV7-8 and TRBJ2-3; D is possibly TRBD2 (6 bases). The germline V gene encodes CDR1 SGHVS and CDR2 FQNEAQ. CDR3 length: 18 amino acids. V shed 3 bases and J shed 2 bases, with 21 bases lying between them. CDR3 region: CASSFLIAEGSSTDTQYF. For the CDR3, the DNA is TGTGCCAGCAGCTTTCTGATAGCGGAGGGAAGTTCCACAGATACGCAGTATTTT.

The genes are TRBV7-9 and TRBJ1-1; 11 positions match TRBD1. The junction had 8 bases not matched to a gene; V was cut back by 3 bases and J by 2 bases. The CDR3 is 17 amino acids. Per germline, CDR1 SEHNR and CDR2 FQNEAQ (reference sequence). The CDR3 reads CASSFSGTGGLNTEAFF. CDR3 nucleotides: TGTGCCAGCAGCTTTTCGGGGACAGGGGGTCTTAACACTGAAGCTTTCTTT.

This chain links TRBV28 with TRBJ2-7; D gene ambiguous. Trimming left V 6 bases short and J 9 bases short, with 15 bases between. The CDR3 spans 12 residues. Germline CDR1 is MDHEN and CDR2 is SYDVKM. CDR3 sequence reads: CASSSTLLRQYF. In nucleotides, the CDR3 is TGTGCCAGCAGCTCTACCCTGCTGCGGCAGTACTTC.

The chain recombines TRBV9 with TRBJ1-2, with 8 bases that match TRBD1. V lost 6 bases, J lost 4 bases, and 8 bases stayed unmatched. The germline CDR1 and CDR2 sequences are SGDLS and YYNGEE. CDR3 length equals 14 residues. The CDR3: CASTQGAASYGYTF. The CDR3 DNA reads as TGTGCCAGCACCCAGGGGGCAGCGAGCTATGGCTACACCTTC.

V usage is TRBV6-5 and J usage is TRBJ1-5; no clear D. Looked up from germline, CDR1 is MNHEY and CDR2 is SVGAGI. This CDR3 is built from 14 residues. Trimming pared 6 bases from V and 9 bases from J, leaving 18 bases between. The DNA of the CDR3 is TGTGCCAGCAGAAAGGACGGTGGTTTGTCGCCCCAGCATTTT. Translated: CASRKDGGLSPQHF.

V gene TRBV6-1 combines with J gene TRBJ1-2; possible D gene TRBD1, 6 bases. The CDR3 consists of 12 residues. The V gene lost 8 bases and the J gene lost 2 bases, with 9 bases spanning the gap. The germline V gene has CDR1 MNHNS and CDR2 SASEGT. CDR3 in amino acids: CASGDRNYGYTF. DNA for the CDR3: TGTGCCAGCGGAGACAGGAACTATGGCTACACCTTC.

This clone is a singleton in its sample. The rearrangement uses TRBV5-1 and TRBJ2-2; D is possibly TRBD1 (5 bases). Germline V lookup: CDR1 SGHRS, CDR2 YFSETQ. V lost 6 bases, J lost 4 bases, and 13 bases lay in between. The CDR3 contains 14 residues. The CDR3 nucleotides are TGCGCCAGCACCCAGACAGAAAGCACCGGGGAGCTGTTTTTT. It specifies CASTQTESTGELFF. Looking up the rest from reference TRBV5-1 and TRBJ2-2 gives the full variable domain: KAGVTQTPRYLIKTRGQQVTLSCSPISGHRSVSWYQQTPGQGLQFLFEYFSETQRNKGNFPGRFSGRQFSNSRSEMNVSTLELGDSALYLCASTQTESTGELFFGEGSRLTVL.

CDR3 sequence: CASSSTGTRSYNEQFF. CDR3 in DNA: TGTGCCAGCAGCTCTACCGGGACTCGCTCCTACAATGAGCAGTTCTTC. The chain carries TRBV11-1 and TRBJ2-1; perhaps TRBD2 as D (6 bases). The CDR3 has 16 amino acids. Trimming cost V 4 bases and J 0 bases, with 13 bases left between them. Germline V gene sequence: CDR1 SGHAT, CDR2 FQDESV (reference sequence). The full variable domain, in which reference TRBV11-1 and TRBJ2-1 provide the parts outside the CDR3, is EAEVAQSPRYKITEKSQAVAFWCDPISGHATLYWYRQILGQGPELLVQFQDESVVDDSQLPKDRFSAERLKGVDSTLKIQPAELGDSAMYLCASSSTGTRSYNEQFFGPGTRLTVL.

V and J are TRBV27 and TRBJ2-3, with D perhaps given as TRBD1 or TRBD2 (6 bases each). Trimming removed 4 bases from V and 3 bases from J, with 20 bases in between. Germline CDR1 and CDR2: MNHEY and SMNVEV (reference sequence). This CDR3 region has 17 residues. The CDR3 nucleotides are TGTGCCAGCAGTTATAGGCCCGGGGGCCGATGGACAGATACGCAGTATTTT. This codes for CASSYRPGGRWTDTQYF.

The chain employs TRBV2 and TRBJ1-1, with 7 bases lining up with TRBD1. The junction had 9 bases not matched to a gene; V was cut back by 7 bases and J by 4 bases. Germline values: CDR1 SNHLY, CDR2 FYNNEI. There are 14 residues in the CDR3. CDR3 amino acids: CASTLDRSATEAFF. CDR3 bases: TGTGCCAGCACTCTGGACAGGTCCGCCACTGAAGCTTTCTTT. Full variable domain (outside the CDR3, taken from reference TRBV2 and TRBJ1-1): EPEVTQTPSHQVTQMGQEVILRCVPISNHLYFYWYRQILGQKVEFLVSFYNNEISEKSEIFDDQFSVERPDGSNFTLKIRSTKLEDSAMYFCASTLDRSATEAFFGQGTRLTVV.

V gene TRBV2 combines with J gene TRBJ1-1; D possibly corresponds to TRBD1 (5 bases). The CDR3 is made up of 13 amino acids. V lost 7 bases to trimming and J lost 0 bases, with 9 bases between them. The germline V gene encodes CDR1 SNHLY and CDR2 FYNNEI. The CDR3 region has the DNA TGTGCCAGCATTGACAGTATGAACACTGAAGCTTTCTTT. Its translation: CASIDSMNTEAFF.

The chain recombines TRBV30 with TRBJ1-4, with a tentative D call TRBD1 (5 bases). Trimming cost V 3 bases and J 7 bases, with 18 bases left between them. Germline V gene lookup returns CDR1 GTSNPN and CDR2 SVGIG (reference sequence). This CDR3 is built from 15 residues. CDR3: CAWSRRGGRVEKLFF. The CDR3 coding sequence is TGTGCCTGGAGCCGACGTGGGGGAAGGGTTGAAAAACTGTTTTTT.

The chain couples TRBV5-1 to TRBJ1-4; D ambiguous. The CDR3 runs to 14 residues. With 4 bases removed from V and 4 bases from J, the gap between germline ends came to 11 bases. Germline CDR1 SGHRS, CDR2 YFSETQ. CDR3 sequence reads: CASSVDARNEKLFF. In nucleotides, the CDR3 is TGCGCCAGCAGCGTCGATGCTCGTAATGAAAAACTGTTTTTT.

The chain employs TRBV29-1 and TRBJ2-3; no firm D call. Trimming took off 7 bases at V and 0 bases at J, with 5 bases between the two ends. The CDR3 contains 11 residues. CDR1 SQVTM and CDR2 ANQGSEA come from the germline V gene. CDR3 DNA: TGCAGCGCGACTAGCACAGATACGCAGTATTTT. Translated: CSATSTDTQYF.

The rearrangement links TRBV6-1 to TRBJ1-2; no definite D call. The CDR3 is made up of 16 amino acids. Per germline, CDR1 MNHNS and CDR2 SASEGT. Trimming took 1 base from V and 6 from J, leaving 18 bases between them. The CDR3 DNA sequence: TGTGCCAGCAGTGAAGGGACCCGGACGGACTCGGATGGCTACACCTTC. Its protein product is CASSEGTRTDSDGYTF.

V gene TRBV29-1 combines with J gene TRBJ1-1; weak D call: TRBD1 (5 bases). Germline lookup yields CDR1 SQVTM and CDR2 ANQGSEA. The V and J ends lost 4 bases and 2 bases respectively, with 14 bases between them. The CDR3 is 14 residues long. The chain's CDR3 is CSVVAQGINTEAFF. Written as DNA, the CDR3 is TGCAGCGTTGTGGCGCAGGGCATAAACACTGAAGCTTTCTTT. Drawing the rest from reference TRBV29-1 and TRBJ1-1, the complete variable domain is SAVISQKPSRDICQRGTSLTIQCQVDSQVTMMFWYRQQPGQSLTLIATANQGSEATYESGFVIDKFPISRPNLTFSTLTVSNMSPEDSSIYLCSVVAQGINTEAFFGQGTRLTVV.

The genes are TRBV20-1 and TRBJ2-1, with no clear D. There are 9 residues in the CDR3. V was pared by 1 base and J by 13 bases, with 5 bases between. CDR1 and CDR2 (germline): DFQATT, SNEGSKA (reference sequence). The CDR3 is CSARAGQFF. CDR3 DNA sequence: TGCAGTGCTAGAGCGGGTCAGTTCTTC.

The chain links TRBV5-3 to TRBJ1-6; 10 bases line up with TRBD1. TRBV5-3 is identified as an open reading frame with a role that is uncertain. The CDR3 has 17 amino acids. J was trimmed by 13 bases and V by 3 bases; bases with no gene match: 16. CDR3 loop: CARSWFSRDRGHRPLHF. The DNA of the CDR3 is TGTGCCAGAAGCTGGTTCTCACGGGACAGGGGACATAGGCCCCTCCACTTT.

J is TRBJ1-5 and V is TRBV5-8; D remains unclear. V lost 0 bases and J 1 base, leaving 2 bases between the germline ends. Per germline, CDR1 SGHTS and CDR2 YDEGEE. The CDR3 sequence is 13 residues long. In DNA form, the CDR3 reads TGTGCCAGCAGCTTGGGCAGCAATCAGCCCCAGCATTTT. This translates into CASSLGSNQPQHF.

J is TRBJ2-5 and V is TRBV20-1, with no clear D. The germline V and J ends were trimmed by 6 bases and 2 bases, with 4 bases remaining between them. The CDR3 consists of 10 residues. Germline V gene sequence: CDR1 DFQATT, CDR2 SNEGSKA (reference sequence). The CDR3: CSAAQETQYF. The CDR3 nucleotides read TGCAGTGCGGCACAAGAGACCCAGTACTTC.

V is TRBV28 and J is TRBJ1-1; D is uncertain. V lost 7 bases and J 0 bases, leaving 9 bases between the germline ends. The V gene's germline CDR1 is MDHEN and CDR2 SYDVKM. CDR3 length: 13 residues. The CDR3 sequence: CASNDPMNTEAFF. The CDR3 DNA is TGTGCCAGCAACGATCCCATGAACACTGAAGCTTTCTTT.

This clone was detected only once. This rearrangement joins TRBV9 to TRBJ1-2; D unresolved. V lost 0 bases to trimming and J lost 4 bases, with 10 bases between them. The CDR3 is 14 residues long. Germline CDR1 SGDLS, CDR2 YYNGEE. The CDR3 loop reads CASSVGQLAYGYTF. CDR3 bases: TGTGCCAGCAGCGTAGGTCAGCTAGCCTATGGCTACACCTTC.